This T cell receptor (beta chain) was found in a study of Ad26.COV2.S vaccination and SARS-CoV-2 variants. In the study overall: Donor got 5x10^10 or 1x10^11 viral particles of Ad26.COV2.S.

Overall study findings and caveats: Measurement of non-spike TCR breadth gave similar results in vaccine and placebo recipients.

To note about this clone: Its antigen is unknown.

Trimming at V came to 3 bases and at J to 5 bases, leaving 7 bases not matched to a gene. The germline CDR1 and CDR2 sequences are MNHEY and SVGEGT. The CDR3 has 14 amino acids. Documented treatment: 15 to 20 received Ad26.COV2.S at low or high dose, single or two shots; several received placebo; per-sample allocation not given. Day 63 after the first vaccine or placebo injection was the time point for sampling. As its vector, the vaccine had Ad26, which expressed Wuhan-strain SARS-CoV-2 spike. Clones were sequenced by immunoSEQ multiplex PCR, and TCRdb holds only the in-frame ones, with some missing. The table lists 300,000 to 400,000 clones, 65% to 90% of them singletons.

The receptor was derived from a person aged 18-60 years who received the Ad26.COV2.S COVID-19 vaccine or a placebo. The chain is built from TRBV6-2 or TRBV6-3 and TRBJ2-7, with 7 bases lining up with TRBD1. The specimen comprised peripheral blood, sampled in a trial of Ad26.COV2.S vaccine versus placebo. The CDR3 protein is CASSYMNRGHEQYF. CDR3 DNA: TGTGCCAGCAGTTATATGAACAGGGGCCACGAGCAGTACTTC.